This TCR beta chain is drawn from a study of neurological immune-mediated disorders (dated by TCRdb to between 2018 and 2020). Describing the broader study: Among the 35 or so multiple sclerosis patients, relapsing-remitting MS was present in roughly 30 and secondary progressive MS was present in 3. Peripheral blood TCR-beta repertoires from patients with HTLV-I-associated myelopathy (HAM/TSP), patients with multiple sclerosis, and healthy controls were compared in the study using UMI-based sequencing. The approximately 100 TCR-beta libraries included longitudinal samples, technical triplicates and paired sorted CD4+ and CD8+ T-cell subsets alongside PBMC samples. The cohort included roughly 71 subjects: some 15 with HAM/TSP, about 35 with multiple sclerosis, and some 20 healthy controls. General findings and caveats noted by the study authors: Across subjects, expanded clones never shared an identical CDR3 amino acid sequence, which suggests that the TCR-beta repertoires in every group were private. Repertoires from 18 of 34 MS patients were grouped by phylogenetic analysis into a cluster of related CDR3 sequences, suggesting a possible repertoire-level signature. The highest TCR clonal expansion was observed in HAM/TSP patients, whereas the lowest was observed in MS patients, even when compared with healthy controls. The MS cluster was not associated with any clinical or MRI features, and the authors stated that larger cohorts are needed.

After removal of 6 bases from V and 7 bases from J, the junction retains 3 bases not matched to a gene. CDR1 and CDR2 are read off the germline V gene (reference sequence) as MNHNY and SVGAGI. The cysteine opens and the phenylalanine closes a CDR3 of 15 amino acids. Only the CDR3 portion is preserved as DNA: 45 bases, with reading frame beginning at the first base. Details on this clonotype: Its antigen is not yet known. This could be a read error, since a much larger clone is one nucleotide away.

For unsorted PBMC libraries, 2 million PBMCs were used after storage in RNAlater at -80 degrees C until RNA extraction. The multiple sclerosis patients were enrolled in a US clinical protocol that evaluated disease progression with magnetic resonance imaging. Peripheral blood was subjected to Ficoll-Hypaque density gradient centrifugation to isolate PBMCs, which were then cryopreserved in liquid nitrogen. cDNA synthesis used template-switch 5'RACE with a primer carrying a 10-nucleotide random unique molecular identifier tagging each TCR transcript. Every sequencing run covered 15-18 subjects and yielded more than 170 million TCR-beta sequences. The RNeasy kit was used to extract total RNA. TCR-beta VDJ regions were amplified with primers for the TCR constant region and the 5'RACE anchor, using the KAPA Real-time Library Amplification kit. Sample indexes and Illumina adaptors were added in a first PCR, and a second PCR then increased library yield. After purification with Ampure beads, the TCR product of roughly 650 bp was size-selected on a 2% E-gel SizeSelection system. Before pooling, libraries had their quality checked on a Bioanalyzer, their concentration measured with Qubit, and their quantity determined with the Kapa Library Quantification kit. An Illumina HiSeq 2500 was used to sequence the libraries paired-end at 2 x 150 bp. To increase sequence diversity, about 23-32% phiX was spiked into each library pool. On the study's bioinformatics: The quality-filtered reads were processed with the UMI-based MiGEC pipeline, whose error correction step removed more than 85% of the raw TCR sequences. IMGT germline references were used for alignment of VDJ genes, and clonotypes were defined by a unique CDR3 amino acid sequence together with V-J genes. Clonal expansion, Shannon diversity, and CDR3 relatedness (CalcPairwiseDistances, ClusterSamples) were evaluated with VDJtools, and phylogenetic trees were built with CLCbio workbench. Expanded clones were defined as having at least 8 unique UMIs, based on coefficient-of-variation modelling across technical triplicates. TCRdb reran the public reads through fastp at Q25 and MiXCR, keeping productive beta chains. Each record represents a unique CDR3 protein, reported with the most common genes and DNA among its rows. The V and J calls, along with clone size, are taken from TCRdb and not from the paper's own processing. The sample includes 55,000 to 75,000 distinct CDR3 sequences, with roughly 4.9% observed a single time. 5.6% of the sample belongs to the ten largest clones.

This clonotype originated in a human donor with multiple sclerosis. The donor label of this sample is uncertain. Here the chain combines TRBV6-6 and TRBJ2-2, with 15 central nucleotides matching TRBD2. The sample taken for sequencing was PBMCs. The CDR3 reads as follows: CASRGLAGGHGELFF. Read as DNA, the sequence is TGTGCCAGCAGAGGACTAGCGGGGGGGCACGGGGAGCTGTTTTTT.